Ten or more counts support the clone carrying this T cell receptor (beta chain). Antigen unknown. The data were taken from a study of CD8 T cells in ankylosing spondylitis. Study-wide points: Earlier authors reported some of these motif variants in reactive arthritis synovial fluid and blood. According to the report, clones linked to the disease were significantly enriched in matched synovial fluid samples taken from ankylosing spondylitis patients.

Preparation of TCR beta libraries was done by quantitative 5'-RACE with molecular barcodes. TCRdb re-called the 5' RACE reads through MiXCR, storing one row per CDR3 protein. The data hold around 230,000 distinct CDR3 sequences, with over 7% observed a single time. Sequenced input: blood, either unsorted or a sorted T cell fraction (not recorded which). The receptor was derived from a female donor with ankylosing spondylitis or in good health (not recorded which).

DNA of the CDR3: TGCGCCAGCAGCCCGACTAGCGGGAGGAGCACAGATACGCAGTATTTT. The encoded protein is CASSPTSGRSTDTQYF. V gene TRBV5-1 combines with J gene TRBJ2-3; TRBD2 matches at 13 bases. The germline CDR1 and CDR2 sequences are SGHRS and YFSETQ. Trimming took 4 bases from V and 0 from J; bases not matched to a gene: 2. The CDR3 length is 16 residues.